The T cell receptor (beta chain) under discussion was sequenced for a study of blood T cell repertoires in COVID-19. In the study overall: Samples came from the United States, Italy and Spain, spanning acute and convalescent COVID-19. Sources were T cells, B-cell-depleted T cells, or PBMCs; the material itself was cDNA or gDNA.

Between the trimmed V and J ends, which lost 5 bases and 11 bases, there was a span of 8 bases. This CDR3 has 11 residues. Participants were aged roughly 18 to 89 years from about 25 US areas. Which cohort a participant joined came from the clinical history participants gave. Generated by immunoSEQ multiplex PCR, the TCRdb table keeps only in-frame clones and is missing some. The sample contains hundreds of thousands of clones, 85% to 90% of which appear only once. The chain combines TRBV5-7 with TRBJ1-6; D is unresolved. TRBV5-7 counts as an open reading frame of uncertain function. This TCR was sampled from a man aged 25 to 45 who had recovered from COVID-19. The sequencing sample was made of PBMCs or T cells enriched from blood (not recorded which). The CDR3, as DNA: TGTGCCAGCAGGGTCGGGGCACCCCTCCACTTT. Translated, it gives CASRVGAPLHF.